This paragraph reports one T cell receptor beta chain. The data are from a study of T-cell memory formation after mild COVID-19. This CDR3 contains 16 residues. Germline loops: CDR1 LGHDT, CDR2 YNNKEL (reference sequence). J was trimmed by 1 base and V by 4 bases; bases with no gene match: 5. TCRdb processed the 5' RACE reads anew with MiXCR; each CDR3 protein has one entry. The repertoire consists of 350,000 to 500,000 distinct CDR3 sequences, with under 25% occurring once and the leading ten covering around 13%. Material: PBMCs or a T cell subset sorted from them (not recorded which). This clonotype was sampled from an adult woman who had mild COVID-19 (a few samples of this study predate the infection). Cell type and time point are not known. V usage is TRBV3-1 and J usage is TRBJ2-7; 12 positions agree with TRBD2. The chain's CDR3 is CASSLRTSGASYEQYF. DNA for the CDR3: TGTGCCAGCAGCCTCCGGACTAGCGGGGCTTCCTACGAGCAGTACTTC.